This passage covers 32 T cell receptor beta chains from one sample sequenced in a study of human T cells and chemical hapten exposure. Each CDR3 protein is one row after TCRdb ran MiXCR on the RACE reads. The table lists roughly 200,000 distinct CDR3 sequences, under 25% of them singletons, with 2% to 2.5% in the top ten. Described time point: patch test 3, about 24 weeks after DPC sensitization. Regarding treatment: therapeutic diphenylcyclopropenone sensitization with weekly scalp DPC. The input for sequencing was whole blood, taken in connection with sensitization to the hapten diphenylcyclopropenone (DPC). Receptors originate from a woman in her forties with alopecia areata. Some clones in this sample may be carry-over from other donors' samples.

The chain employs TRBV10-3 and TRBJ1-5; 10 bases are a match to TRBD1. The CDR3 extends over 16 amino acids. J was trimmed by 6 bases and V by 6 bases; bases with no gene match: 11. Germline CDR1 reads ENHRY; CDR2 reads SYGVKD. This chain's CDR3 is CAISQGQGIGGQPQHF. The CDR3 coding sequence is TGTGCCATCAGCCAGGGACAGGGGATCGGCGGTCAGCCCCAGCATTTT.

The chain is built from TRBV7-2 and TRBJ1-2; 10 bases are a match to TRBD1. Trimming took 6 bases from V and 6 from J; bases not matched to a gene: 4. This CDR3 region has 13 residues. Germline CDR1 SGHTA, CDR2 FQGNSA. The CDR3 reads CASRTGTGDGYTF. DNA for the CDR3: TGTGCCAGCAGGACCGGGACAGGGGATGGCTACACCTTC. Combining the CDR3 with reference TRBV7-2 and TRBJ1-2 gives the whole variable domain GAGVSQSPSNKVTEKGKDVELRCDPISGHTALYWYRQSLGQGLEFLIYFQGNSAPDKSGLPSDRFSAERTGGSVSTLTIQRTQQEDSAVYLCASRTGTGDGYTFGSGTRLTVV.

This clonotype was counted only a few times. V usage is TRBV20-1 and J usage is TRBJ2-2, with TRBD2 identical over 7 bases. CDR1 and CDR2 from the germline V gene are DFQATT and SNEGSKA (reference sequence). This CDR3 region has 14 residues. Trimming cost V 0 bases and J 4 bases; bases outside gene matches: 2. This chain's CDR3 is CSAREGGSTGELFF. The CDR3 bases are TGCAGTGCTAGAGAGGGGGGGTCCACCGGGGAGCTGTTTTTT.

This sequence joins TRBV6-5 and TRBJ1-1; no firm D call. CDR1 MNHEY and CDR2 SVGAGI come from the germline V gene. The CDR3 runs to 14 residues. Between the trimmed V and J ends, which lost 0 bases and 3 bases, there was a span of 8 bases. The CDR3 sequence is CASSYSWGDTEAFF. CDR3 nucleotides: TGTGCCAGCAGTTACTCATGGGGTGACACTGAAGCTTTCTTT.

This clonotype has a handful of counts. DNA of the CDR3: TGTGCCAGCAGCTTAGGGGGGGACCTTTCCTACGAGCAGTACTTC. Its translation: CASSLGGDLSYEQYF. The chain is built from TRBV7-2 and TRBJ2-7; D is perhaps TRBD2 (6 bases). Trimming removed 1 base from V and 1 base from J, with 11 bases in between. Looked up from germline, CDR1 is SGHTA and CDR2 is FQGNSA. The CDR3 spans 15 residues.

This clonotype showed up just a few times. V and J are TRBV6-6 and TRBJ1-2; D gene unclear. This CDR3 spans 12 amino acids. Trimming shortened V by 7 bases and J by 3 bases, and 9 bases separated the two germline ends. CDR1 is MNHNY, CDR2 SVGAGI, per germline (reference sequence). The CDR3 spells CASNGVDYGYTF. The CDR3 nucleotides read TGTGCCAGCAACGGGGTCGACTATGGCTACACCTTC.

This clonotype has just one count. The gene calls are TRBV29-1 and TRBJ1-2, with a weak D call TRBD1 (5 bases). The V and J ends lost 1 base and 3 bases respectively, with 21 bases between them. CDR1 and CDR2 (germline): SQVTM, ANQGSEA. The CDR3 is 17 residues long. The CDR3 DNA reads TGCAGCGTTGAAGCGGGGGGGGGAGCCGGAAGCTACTATGGCTACACCTTC. It yields the protein CSVEAGGGAGSYYGYTF.

CDR3 nucleotide sequence: TGTGCCATCAGTGGGGCCGGGCAGAACACCGGGGAGCTGTTTTTT. Residues: CAISGAGQNTGELFF. The rearrangement joins TRBV10-3 to TRBJ2-2; D is ambiguous. Trimming pared 4 bases from V and 1 base from J, leaving 10 bases between. This CDR3 region has 15 residues. Germline V gives CDR1 ENHRY, CDR2 SYGVKD.

V and J are TRBV6-5 and TRBJ2-5; 11 bases map to TRBD1. This CDR3 contains 15 residues. Germline values: CDR1 MNHEY, CDR2 SVGAGI. V gave up 2 bases and J gave up 5 bases; unmatched junction bases: 4. The CDR3 region is CASSYVGDRGETQYF. The CDR3, as DNA: TGTGCCAGCAGTTACGTAGGGGACAGGGGGGAGACCCAGTACTTC.

This rearrangement joins TRBV28 to TRBJ2-3; unclear D gene. Trimming removed 5 bases at V and 2 bases at J, with 17 bases between. Germline CDR1 MDHEN, CDR2 SYDVKM. The CDR3 runs 16 residues. The CDR3 DNA reads as TGTGCCAGCAGTAGCCTTGTCGACATTACCACAGATACGCAGTATTTT. Encoded protein: CASSSLVDITTDTQYF.

The rearrangement uses TRBV10-3 and TRBJ1-6; 7 bases are a match to TRBD1. Unmatched junction bases numbered 17, after V lost 10 bases and J lost 5 bases. Germline V gene data show CDR1 as ENHRY and CDR2 as SYGVKD. The CDR3 extends over 17 amino acids. The CDR3 nucleotides are TGTGCCACCTCTCGAGCAGGGGGGCACACAAATAATTCACCCCTCCACTTT. Translated: CATSRAGGHTNNSPLHF.

The table lists this clonotype with a few counts. The V gene is TRBV28, the J gene TRBJ1-5; D remains unclear. V lost 3 bases to trimming and J lost 4 bases, with 7 bases between them. This CDR3 has 13 amino acids. Germline CDR1 is MDHEN and CDR2 is SYDVKM. This CDR3 reads CASSFGPNQPQHF. CDR3 in DNA: TGTGCCAGCAGTTTCGGCCCAAATCAGCCCCAGCATTTT.

This clonotype was detected many times. This rearrangement joins TRBV29-1 to TRBJ2-5; no definite D call. CDR1 and CDR2 from the germline V gene are SQVTM and ANQGSEA. This CDR3 has 12 residues. Deletions cut 6 bases from V and 5 bases from J, with 13 bases between. CDR3 sequence: CSVISPRETQYF. CDR3 bases: TGCAGCGTGATCTCCCCACGGGAGACCCAGTACTTC.

This clonotype was counted a few times. The rearrangement uses TRBV6-1 and TRBJ2-7, with 8 bases fitting TRBD1. V was pared by 8 bases and J by 5 bases, with 11 bases of the junction left unmatched. From germline, CDR1 is MNHNS and CDR2 SASEGT. There are 14 residues in the CDR3. The CDR3 protein is CASGNKDRGNEQYF. CDR3 DNA: TGTGCCAGCGGAAACAAAGACAGGGGTAACGAGCAGTACTTC.

The CDR3 nucleotides read TGTGCCAGCAGTTCGGGACTGAGCAATCAGCCCCAGCATTTT. It translates to CASSSGLSNQPQHF. The chain joins TRBV28 to TRBJ1-5; perhaps TRBD1 as D (5 bases). The ends were cut back, 4 bases at V and 1 base at J, with 8 bases in the middle. The CDR3 is 14 residues long. The germline V gene has CDR1 MDHEN and CDR2 SYDVKM.

V gene TRBV28 combines with J gene TRBJ2-2; TRBD1 is a possible D gene (6 bases). The germline gives CDR1 MDHEN, CDR2 SYDVKM. The CDR3 length is 14 residues. The germline V and J ends were trimmed by 6 bases and 0 bases, with 8 bases remaining between them. The CDR3 reads CASRWTANTGELFF. Here the CDR3 DNA reads TGTGCCAGCAGATGGACAGCGAACACCGGGGAGCTGTTTTTT.

This clonotype has just a few counts. The rearrangement joins TRBV24-1 to TRBJ2-1; perhaps TRBD1 as D (5 bases). The germline gives CDR1 KGHDR, CDR2 SFDVKD. CDR3 size: 11 residues. The V and J ends lost 9 bases and 4 bases respectively, with 6 bases between them. This CDR3 is CATGAYNEQFF. CDR3 DNA sequence: TGTGCCACCGGGGCGTACAATGAGCAGTTCTTC.

The table lists this clonotype with a few counts. The chain joins TRBV10-2 to TRBJ2-7; 10 nucleotides line up with TRBD1. Unmatched junction bases numbered 3, after V lost 3 bases and J lost 7 bases. Looked up from germline, CDR1 is WSHSY and CDR2 is SAAADI. The CDR3 consists of 13 residues. The CDR3 DNA follows: TGCGCCAGCAGTGACGGGACAGGGGAAGAGCAGTACTTC. Amino acids: CASSDGTGEEQYF.

The table lists this clonotype with a few counts. The chain carries TRBV28 and TRBJ2-7; 8 nucleotides line up with TRBD1. The germline gives CDR1 MDHEN, CDR2 SYDVKM. The CDR3 runs to 15 residues. V was pared by 5 bases and J by 0 bases, with 6 bases of the junction left unmatched. The chain's CDR3 is CASSGQGSLSYEQYF. The CDR3 nucleotides are TGTGCCAGCAGTGGACAGGGTAGCCTCTCCTACGAGCAGTACTTC. Full variable domain (missing parts from reference TRBV28 and TRBJ2-7): DVKVTQSSRYLVKRTGEKVFLECVQDMDHENMFWYRQDPGLGLRLIYFSYDVKMKEKGDIPEGYSVSREKKERFSLILESASTNQTSMYLCASSGQGSLSYEQYFGPGTRLTVT.

This clonotype has just a few counts. The rearrangement links TRBV6-5 to TRBJ2-1; 7 bases are a match to TRBD2. This CDR3 spans 13 amino acids. The trim removed 5 bases at V and 6 bases at J, leaving 4 bases unmatched. The germline V gene has CDR1 MNHEY and CDR2 SVGAGI. CDR3 residues: CASSMGEGNEQFF. The CDR3 nucleotides read TGTGCCAGCAGTATGGGGGAGGGCAATGAGCAGTTCTTC.

The DNA of the CDR3 is TGTGCCAGCAGCTATAGACAGTCCGACGGCTACACCTTC. Translating gives CASSYRQSDGYTF. The chain employs TRBV7-9 and TRBJ1-2; tentative D call: TRBD1 (5 bases). The V end lost 4 bases, the J end lost 8 bases, and 14 bases lay between the germline ends. The germline gives CDR1 SEHNR, CDR2 FQNEAQ (reference sequence). The CDR3 contains 13 residues.

This clonotype was recorded a few times. This chain uses TRBV6-5 with TRBJ1-1; maybe TRBD1 (5 bases). The CDR3 totals 12 residues. Trimming stripped 7 bases from V and 5 bases from J, with 11 bases between. Germline V gene lookup returns CDR1 MNHEY and CDR2 SVGAGI. CDR3 loop: CASTRGDTEAFF. The DNA for the CDR3 is TGTGCCAGCACCAGAGGGGATACTGAAGCTTTCTTT.

In this sample, this clonotype turned up a few times. The chain carries TRBV29-1 and TRBJ2-7; 8 bases align to TRBD1. CDR3 length equals 16 residues. The J segment lost 5 bases and the V segment lost 0 bases, leaving 12 bases of the junction unmatched. CDR1 SQVTM and CDR2 ANQGSEA come from the germline V gene. The CDR3 region is CSVEDRYATGANEQYF. The CDR3 bases are TGCAGCGTTGAAGATCGGTACGCGACAGGGGCTAACGAGCAGTACTTC.

This clonotype turned up a few times. V gene TRBV6-2 or TRBV6-3 combines with J gene TRBJ2-2; 7 nucleotides match TRBD2. CDR3 length equals 13 residues. Germline values: CDR1 MNHEY, CDR2 SVGEGT. V gave up 6 bases and J gave up 7 bases; unmatched junction bases: 5. The CDR3 DNA reads as TGTGCCAGCAGATCTAGCGGCGGCGGGGAGCTGTTTTTT. Residues: CASRSSGGGELFF.

The chain is built from TRBV7-9 and TRBJ2-1, with D uncertain. Germline V gene sequence: CDR1 SEHNR, CDR2 FQNEAQ (reference sequence). Trimming left V 3 bases short and J 8 bases short, with 11 bases between. The CDR3 has 13 amino acids. The DNA of the CDR3 is TGTGCCAGCAGCTTTGGAAGTATCGATGAGCAGTTCTTC. Protein product: CASSFGSIDEQFF.

This sequence joins TRBV29-1 and TRBJ1-5; weak D call: TRBD1 (5 bases). This CDR3 is built from 13 residues. Trimming left V 6 bases short and J 2 bases short, with 11 bases between. The germline V gene has CDR1 SQVTM and CDR2 ANQGSEA. The CDR3 region has the DNA TGCAGCGTGGCCCGGGACGGCAATCAGCCCCAGCATTTT. Translation: CSVARDGNQPQHF.

The gene calls are TRBV7-9 and TRBJ2-7, with 11 bases matching TRBD2. The CDR3 is 16 amino acids. V was clipped by 5 bases and J by 6 bases; unmatched bases: 12. Germline V lookup: CDR1 SEHNR, CDR2 FQNEAQ (reference sequence). The CDR3 bases are TGTGCCAGCAGCCCTGATTGGACTAGCGGGTCGGGCGAGCAGTACTTC. This encodes CASSPDWTSGSGEQYF.

This clonotype was recorded a few times. The gene calls are TRBV12-3 or TRBV12-4 and TRBJ1-1, with no clear D. This CDR3 contains 13 residues. The V gene lost 2 bases and the J gene lost 8 bases, with 12 bases spanning the gap. The CDR3 region is CASSLMRAGEAFF. CDR3 nucleotides: TGTGCCAGCAGTTTAATGAGGGCCGGGGAAGCTTTCTTT.

The rearrangement joins TRBV19 to TRBJ2-2; no firm D call. Germline CDR1 is LNHDA and CDR2 is SQIVND (reference sequence). CDR3 size: 13 residues. Trimming removed 4 bases at V and 0 bases at J, with 3 bases between. The CDR3: CASSTPNTGELFF. Written as DNA, the CDR3 is TGTGCCAGTAGTACTCCGAACACCGGGGAGCTGTTTTTT.

The rearrangement links TRBV7-2 to TRBJ1-4; 10 bases fit TRBD1. This CDR3 has 17 residues. After removal of 1 base from V and 8 bases from J, the junction contained 10 bases not matched to a gene. The germline V gene encodes CDR1 SGHTA and CDR2 FQGNSA. The CDR3 spells CASSLGSPGTGAEKLFF. The CDR3 nucleotides read TGTGCCAGCAGCTTAGGGAGTCCCGGGACAGGGGCCGAAAAACTGTTTTTT.

The chain couples TRBV6-2 or TRBV6-3 to TRBJ2-5, with TRBD2 identical over 9 bases. The CDR3 length is 14 residues. Germline CDR1 is MNHEY and CDR2 is SVGEGT. After removal of 7 bases from V and 5 bases from J, the junction contained 8 bases not matched to a gene. The CDR3: CASTRLAAGETQYF. CDR3 nucleotide sequence: TGTGCCAGCACCCGACTAGCGGCGGGGGAGACCCAGTACTTC.

The chain combines TRBV7-2 with TRBJ1-4, with D possibly being TRBD1 (5 bases). V lost 5 bases and J lost 0, with 13 bases in between. This CDR3 has 16 residues. Germline CDR1 is SGHTA and CDR2 is FQGNSA. CDR3 region: CASSPRSGATNEKLFF. The CDR3 nucleotides are TGTGCCAGCAGCCCCCGTTCGGGGGCAACTAATGAAAAACTGTTTTTT.